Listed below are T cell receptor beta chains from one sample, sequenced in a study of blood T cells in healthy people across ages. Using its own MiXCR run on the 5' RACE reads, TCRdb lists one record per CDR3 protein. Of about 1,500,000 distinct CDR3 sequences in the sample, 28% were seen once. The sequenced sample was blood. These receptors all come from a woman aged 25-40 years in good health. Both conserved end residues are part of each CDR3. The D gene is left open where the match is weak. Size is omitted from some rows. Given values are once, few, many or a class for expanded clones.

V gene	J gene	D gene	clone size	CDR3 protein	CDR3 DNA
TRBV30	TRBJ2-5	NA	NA	CAWSGDQEIQYF	TGTGCCTGGAGTGGGGACCAAGAGATCCAGTACTTC
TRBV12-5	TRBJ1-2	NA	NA	CASGSGNYGYTF	TGTGCTAGTGGCTCCGGCAACTATGGCTACACCTTC
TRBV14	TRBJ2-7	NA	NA	CASSQLPWTAGYEQYF	TGTGCCAGCAGCCAACTTCCCTGGACTGCGGGGTACGAGCAGTACTTC
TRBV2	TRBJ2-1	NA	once	CASSEAGTTDNEQFF	TGTGCCAGCAGTGAGGCAGGGACCACTGACAATGAGCAGTTCTTC
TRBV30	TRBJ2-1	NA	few	CAWSAASLDEQFF	TGTGCCTGGAGTGCTGCTAGTCTGGATGAGCAGTTCTTC
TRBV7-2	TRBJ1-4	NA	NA	CASGRWGAGEKLFF	TGTGCCAGCGGGAGGTGGGGGGCTGGTGAAAAACTGTTTTTT
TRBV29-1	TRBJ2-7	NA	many	CSVLSEDEQYF	TGCAGCGTTTTGTCCGAGGACGAGCAGTACTTC
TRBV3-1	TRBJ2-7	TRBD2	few	CASSQALAGVSEQYF	TGTGCCAGCAGCCAAGCGCTAGCGGGAGTTAGCGAGCAGTACTTC
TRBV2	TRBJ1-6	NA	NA	CASRTRGLGSPLHF	TGTGCCAGCAGGACCCGGGGCCTAGGGTCACCCCTCCACTTT
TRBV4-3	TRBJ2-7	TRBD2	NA	CASSRTTLAGFYNEQYF	TGCGCCAGCAGCCGAACGACCTTAGCGGGTTTTTACAATGAGCAGTACTTC